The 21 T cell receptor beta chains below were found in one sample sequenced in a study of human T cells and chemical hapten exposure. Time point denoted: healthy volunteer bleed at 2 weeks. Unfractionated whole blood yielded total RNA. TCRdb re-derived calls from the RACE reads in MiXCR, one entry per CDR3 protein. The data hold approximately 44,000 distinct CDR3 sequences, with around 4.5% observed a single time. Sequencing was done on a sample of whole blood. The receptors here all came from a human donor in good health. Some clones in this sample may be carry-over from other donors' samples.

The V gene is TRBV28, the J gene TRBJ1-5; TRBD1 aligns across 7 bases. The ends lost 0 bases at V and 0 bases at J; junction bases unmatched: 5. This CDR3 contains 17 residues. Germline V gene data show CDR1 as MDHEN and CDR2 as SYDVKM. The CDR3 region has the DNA TGTGCCAGCAGTTTATGGAGGGGGCAGGGTAGCAATCAGCCCCAGCATTTT. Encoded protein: CASSLWRGQGSNQPQHF.

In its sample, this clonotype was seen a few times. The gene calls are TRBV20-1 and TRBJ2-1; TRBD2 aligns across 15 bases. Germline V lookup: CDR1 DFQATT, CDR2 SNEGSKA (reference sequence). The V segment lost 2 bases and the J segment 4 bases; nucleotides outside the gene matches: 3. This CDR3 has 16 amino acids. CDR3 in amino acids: CSARPGTSGRYNEQFF. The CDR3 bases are TGCAGTGCTAGACCCGGGACTAGCGGGAGGTACAATGAGCAGTTCTTC.

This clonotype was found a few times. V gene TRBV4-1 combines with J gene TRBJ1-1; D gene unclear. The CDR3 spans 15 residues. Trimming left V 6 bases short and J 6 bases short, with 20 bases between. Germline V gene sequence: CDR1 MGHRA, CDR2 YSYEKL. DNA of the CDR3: TGCGCCAGCAGAGAACTGGGAAAACGTCAGCCTGAAGCTTTCTTT. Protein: CASRELGKRQPEAFF.

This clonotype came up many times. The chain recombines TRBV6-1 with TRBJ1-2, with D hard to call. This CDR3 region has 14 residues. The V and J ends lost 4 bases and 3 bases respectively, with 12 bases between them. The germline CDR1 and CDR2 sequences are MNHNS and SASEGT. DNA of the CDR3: TGTGCCAGCAGTGTCCTGTCCCGAGACTATGGCTACACCTTC. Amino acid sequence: CASSVLSRDYGYTF.

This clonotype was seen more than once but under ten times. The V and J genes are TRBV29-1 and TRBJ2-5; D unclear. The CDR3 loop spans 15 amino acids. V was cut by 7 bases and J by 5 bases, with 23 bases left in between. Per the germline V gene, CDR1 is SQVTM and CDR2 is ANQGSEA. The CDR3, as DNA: TGCAGCGCCACCCCCGTAGGTGGAGACCCGGAGACCCAGTACTTC. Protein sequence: CSATPVGGDPETQYF.

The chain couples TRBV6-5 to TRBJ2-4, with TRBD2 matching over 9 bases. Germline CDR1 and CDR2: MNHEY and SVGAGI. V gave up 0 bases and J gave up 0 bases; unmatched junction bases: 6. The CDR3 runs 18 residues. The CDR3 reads CASSYSRSGSGAKNIQYF. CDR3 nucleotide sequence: TGTGCCAGCAGTTACTCGCGTAGCGGGAGTGGAGCCAAAAACATTCAGTACTTC.

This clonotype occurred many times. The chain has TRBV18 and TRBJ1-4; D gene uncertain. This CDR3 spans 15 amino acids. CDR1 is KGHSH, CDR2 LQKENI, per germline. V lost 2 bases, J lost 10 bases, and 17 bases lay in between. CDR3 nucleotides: TGTGCCAGCTCACCATCGGACGGCGGCCGAGGAAAACTGTTTTTT. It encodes CASSPSDGGRGKLFF.

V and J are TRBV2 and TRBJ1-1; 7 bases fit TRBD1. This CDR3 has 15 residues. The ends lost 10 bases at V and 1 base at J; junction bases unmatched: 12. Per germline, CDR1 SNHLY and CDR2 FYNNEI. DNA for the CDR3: TGTGCCACCGAGGGACAGCCATATTCGAACACTGAAGCTTTCTTT. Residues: CATEGQPYSNTEAFF.

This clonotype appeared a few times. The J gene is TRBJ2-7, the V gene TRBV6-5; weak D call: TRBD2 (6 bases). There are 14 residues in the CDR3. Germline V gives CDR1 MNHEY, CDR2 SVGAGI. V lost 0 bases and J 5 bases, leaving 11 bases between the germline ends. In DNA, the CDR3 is TGTGCCAGCAGTTACTCGAAAGGAGGGGACGAGCAGTACTTC. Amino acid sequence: CASSYSKGGDEQYF.

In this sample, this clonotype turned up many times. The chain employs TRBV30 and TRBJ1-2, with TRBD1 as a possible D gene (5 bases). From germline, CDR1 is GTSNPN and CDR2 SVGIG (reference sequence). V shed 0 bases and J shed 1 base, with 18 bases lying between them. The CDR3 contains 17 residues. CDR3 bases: TGTGCCTGGAGTGTCCCGTGGGGGGGTAAATTTAACTATGGCTACACCTTC. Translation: CAWSVPWGGKFNYGYTF.

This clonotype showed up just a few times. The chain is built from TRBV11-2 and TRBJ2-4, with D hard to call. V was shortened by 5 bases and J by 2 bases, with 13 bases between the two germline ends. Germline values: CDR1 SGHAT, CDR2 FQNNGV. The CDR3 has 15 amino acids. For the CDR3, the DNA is TGTGCCAGCAGCCCCGATAGCCCTACCAAAAACATTCAGTACTTC. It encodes CASSPDSPTKNIQYF.

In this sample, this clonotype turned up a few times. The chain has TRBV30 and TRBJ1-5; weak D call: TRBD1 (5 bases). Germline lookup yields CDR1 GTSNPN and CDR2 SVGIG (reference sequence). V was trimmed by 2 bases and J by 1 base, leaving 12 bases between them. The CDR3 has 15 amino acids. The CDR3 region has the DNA TGTGCCTGGAGTCGCGGCGGGGCCAGCAATCAGCCCCAGCATTTT. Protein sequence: CAWSRGGASNQPQHF.

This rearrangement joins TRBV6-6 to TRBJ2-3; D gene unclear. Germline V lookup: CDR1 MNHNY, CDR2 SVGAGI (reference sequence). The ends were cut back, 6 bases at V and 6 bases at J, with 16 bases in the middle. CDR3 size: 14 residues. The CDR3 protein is CASSPADSRDTQYF. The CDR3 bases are TGTGCCAGCAGCCCGGCCGACTCCAGGGATACGCAGTATTTT.

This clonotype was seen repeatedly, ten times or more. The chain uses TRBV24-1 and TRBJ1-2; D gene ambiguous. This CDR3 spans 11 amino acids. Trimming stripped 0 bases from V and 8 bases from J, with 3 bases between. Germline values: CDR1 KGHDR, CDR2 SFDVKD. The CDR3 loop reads CATSDLLGYTF. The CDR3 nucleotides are TGTGCCACCAGTGATTTGCTGGGCTACACCTTC.

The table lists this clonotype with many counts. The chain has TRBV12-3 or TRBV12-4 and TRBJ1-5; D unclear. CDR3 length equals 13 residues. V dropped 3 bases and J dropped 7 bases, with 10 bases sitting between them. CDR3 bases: TGTGCCAGCAGTTTTACTCCCGTACAGCCCCAGCATTTT. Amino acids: CASSFTPVQPQHF.

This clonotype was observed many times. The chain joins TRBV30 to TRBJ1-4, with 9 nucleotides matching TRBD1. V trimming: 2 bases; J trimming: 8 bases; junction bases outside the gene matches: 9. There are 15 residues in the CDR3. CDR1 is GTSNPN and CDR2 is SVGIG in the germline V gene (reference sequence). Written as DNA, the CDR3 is TGTGCCTGGAGTCCCCGGGACAGGGTCAAAGAAAAACTGTTTTTT. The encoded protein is CAWSPRDRVKEKLFF. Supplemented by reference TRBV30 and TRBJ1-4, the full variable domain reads SQTIHQWPATLVQPVGSPLSLECTVEGTSNPNLYWYRQAAGRGLQLLFYSVGIGQISSEVPQNLSASRPQDRQFILSSKKLLLSDSGFYLCAWSPRDRVKEKLFFGSGTQLSVL.

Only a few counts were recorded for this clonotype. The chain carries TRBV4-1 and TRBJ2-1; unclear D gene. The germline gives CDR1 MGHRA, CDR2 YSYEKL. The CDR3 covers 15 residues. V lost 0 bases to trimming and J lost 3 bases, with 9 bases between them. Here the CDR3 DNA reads TGCGCCAGCAGCCAAGATAGGGCGCGCTACAATGAGCAGTTCTTC. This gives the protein CASSQDRARYNEQFF.

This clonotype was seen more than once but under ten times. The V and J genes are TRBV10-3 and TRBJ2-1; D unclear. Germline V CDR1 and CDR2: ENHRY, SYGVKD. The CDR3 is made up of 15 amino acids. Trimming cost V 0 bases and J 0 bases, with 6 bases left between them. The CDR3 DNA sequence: TGTGCCATCAGTGAGTCGCAGAGCTCCTACAATGAGCAGTTCTTC. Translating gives CAISESQSSYNEQFF.

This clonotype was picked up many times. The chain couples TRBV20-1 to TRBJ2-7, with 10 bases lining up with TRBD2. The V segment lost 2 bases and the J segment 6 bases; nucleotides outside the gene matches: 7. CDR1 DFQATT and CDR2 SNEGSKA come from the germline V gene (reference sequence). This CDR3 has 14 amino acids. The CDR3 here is CSARLAGAQSEQYF. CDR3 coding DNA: TGCAGTGCTAGACTAGCGGGAGCTCAGAGCGAGCAGTACTTC.

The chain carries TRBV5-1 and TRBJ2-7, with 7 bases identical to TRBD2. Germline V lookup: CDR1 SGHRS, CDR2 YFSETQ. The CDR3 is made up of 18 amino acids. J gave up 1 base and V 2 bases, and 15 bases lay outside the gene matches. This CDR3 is CASSLAGILPGASYEQYF. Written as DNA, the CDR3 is TGCGCCAGCAGCTTAGCGGGAATCCTCCCGGGAGCATCCTACGAGCAGTACTTC.

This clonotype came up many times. DNA for the CDR3: TGTGCCAGCAGCGTTAAGGGGACAGATACGCAGTATTTT. Amino acids: CASSVKGTDTQYF. This chain joins TRBV7-6 and TRBJ2-3; perhaps TRBD1 as D (5 bases). CDR3 length equals 13 residues. Germline V gives CDR1 SGHVS, CDR2 FNYEAQ. Between the trimmed V and J ends, which lost 5 bases and 3 bases, there was a span of 9 bases.